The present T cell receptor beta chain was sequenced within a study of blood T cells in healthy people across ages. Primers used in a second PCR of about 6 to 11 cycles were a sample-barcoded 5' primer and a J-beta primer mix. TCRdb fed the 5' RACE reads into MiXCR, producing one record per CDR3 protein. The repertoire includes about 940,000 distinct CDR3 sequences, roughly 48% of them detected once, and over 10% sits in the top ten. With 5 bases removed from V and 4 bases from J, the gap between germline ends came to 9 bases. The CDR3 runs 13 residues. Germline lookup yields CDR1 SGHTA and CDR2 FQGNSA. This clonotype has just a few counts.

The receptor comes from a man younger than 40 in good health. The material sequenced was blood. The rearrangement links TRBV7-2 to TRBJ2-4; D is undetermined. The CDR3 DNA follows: TGTGCCAGCAGCAAGGACCAAAAAAACATTCAGTACTTC. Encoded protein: CASSKDQKNIQYF. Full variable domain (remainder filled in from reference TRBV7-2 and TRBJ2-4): GAGVSQSPSNKVTEKGKDVELRCDPISGHTALYWYRQSLGQGLEFLIYFQGNSAPDKSGLPSDRFSAERTGGSVSTLTIQRTQQEDSAVYLCASSKDQKNIQYFGAGTRLSVL.